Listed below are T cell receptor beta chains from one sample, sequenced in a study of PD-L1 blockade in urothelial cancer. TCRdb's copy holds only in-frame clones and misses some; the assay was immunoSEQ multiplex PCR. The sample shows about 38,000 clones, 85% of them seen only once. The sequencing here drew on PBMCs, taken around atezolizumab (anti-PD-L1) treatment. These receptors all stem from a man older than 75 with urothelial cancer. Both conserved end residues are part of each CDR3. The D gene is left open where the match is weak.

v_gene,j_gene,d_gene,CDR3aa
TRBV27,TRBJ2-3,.,CASRALFTDTQYF
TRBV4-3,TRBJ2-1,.,CASSQVRLSQRPSSYNEQFF
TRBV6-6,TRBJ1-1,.,CASSYVTTGNTEAFF
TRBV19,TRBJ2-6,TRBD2,CASTMSGRAAGANVLTF
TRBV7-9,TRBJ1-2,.,CASSPRSSIGYTF
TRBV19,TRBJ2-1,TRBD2,CASSTREGRNEQFF
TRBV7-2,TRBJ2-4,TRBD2,CASSLMLAGARNIQYF
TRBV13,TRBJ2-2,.,CASSRPGVNTGELFF
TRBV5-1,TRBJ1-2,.,CASSSGTKDYGYTF
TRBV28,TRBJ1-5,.,CASSFGGRPQHF
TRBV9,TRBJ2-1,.,CASSVTGSPNSYNEQFF
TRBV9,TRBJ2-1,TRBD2,CASSLTGLAGGRGNEQFF
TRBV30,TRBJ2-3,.,CACGSAVLTDTQYF
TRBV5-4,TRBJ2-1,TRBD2,CASSGAGEPYNEQFF
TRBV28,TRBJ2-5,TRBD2,CASTRTSGLQETQYF
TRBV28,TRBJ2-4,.,CASSFDRLAKNIQYF
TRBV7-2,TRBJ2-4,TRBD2,CASSPGLDRGIQYF
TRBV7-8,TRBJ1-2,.,CASSLSGEYGYTF
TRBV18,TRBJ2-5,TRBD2,CASSPQELTSGRETQYF
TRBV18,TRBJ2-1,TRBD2,CASCDQREVDNEQFF
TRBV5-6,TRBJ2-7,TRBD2,CASSWGLAGVKEQYF
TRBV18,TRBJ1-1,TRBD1,CASSPPTGGLNTEAFF
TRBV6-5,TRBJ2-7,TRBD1,CASSSGQGSSYEQYF
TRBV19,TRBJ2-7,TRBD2,CASSGLAPYEQYF